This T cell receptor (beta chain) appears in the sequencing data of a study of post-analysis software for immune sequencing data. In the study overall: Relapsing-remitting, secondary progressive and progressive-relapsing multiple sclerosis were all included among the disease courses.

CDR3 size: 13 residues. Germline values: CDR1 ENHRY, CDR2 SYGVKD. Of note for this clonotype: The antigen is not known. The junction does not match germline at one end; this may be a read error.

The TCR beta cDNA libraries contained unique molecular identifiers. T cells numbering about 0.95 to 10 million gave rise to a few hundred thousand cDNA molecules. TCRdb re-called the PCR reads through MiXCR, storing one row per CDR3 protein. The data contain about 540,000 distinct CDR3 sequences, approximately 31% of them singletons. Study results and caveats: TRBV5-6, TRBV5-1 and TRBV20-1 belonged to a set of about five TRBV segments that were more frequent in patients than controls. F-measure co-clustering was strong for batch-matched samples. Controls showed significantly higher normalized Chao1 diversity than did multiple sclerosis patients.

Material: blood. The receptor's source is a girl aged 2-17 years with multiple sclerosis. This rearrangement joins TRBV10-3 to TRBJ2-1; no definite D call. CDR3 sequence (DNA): TGTGCCGTCAGTGAAGGGTTTGACAATGAGCAGTTCTTC. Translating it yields CAVSEGFDNEQFF.